The sequence of this T cell receptor beta chain was determined in a study of T cells after somatic rescue of genetic block. Profiled with immunoSEQ multiplex PCR; TCRdb holds only in-frame clones, not every one. Of approximately 71,000 clones in the sample, 85% to 95% were seen once. The specimen sequenced was peripheral blood mononuclear cells (PBMCs). The origin of this receptor is a man in his forties or fifties.

The CDR3 DNA reads as TGTGCCAGCAGCCAGGACCCCGGCACTGAAGCTTTCTTT. The encoded protein is CASSQDPGTEAFF. The gene calls are TRBV7-3 and TRBJ1-1; D is unresolved. The CDR3 runs 13 residues. V lost 5 bases, J lost 4 bases, and 11 bases lay in between. Germline CDR1 SGHTA, CDR2 FQGTGA.